The next 21 T cell receptor beta chains were all read from a single sample in a study of control samples from healthy donors and cancer patients. The data were produced by immunoSEQ multiplex PCR, yet TCRdb's version contains in-frame clones alone and is incomplete. The profile shows tens of thousands of clones, roughly nine tenths of them singletons. Sequences were obtained from PBMCs. The receptor source for this set is a man in his forties or fifties with lung cancer.

This clone has only one observation. The chain carries TRBV11-1 and TRBJ2-3; D could derive from TRBD1 or TRBD2 (5 bases each). CDR1 SGHAT and CDR2 FQDESV come from the germline V gene (reference sequence). Trimming took off 7 bases at V and 2 bases at J, with 13 bases between the two ends. The CDR3 covers 14 residues. The CDR3 is CASTLGAYTDTQYF. The DNA for the CDR3 is TGTGCCAGCACCCTCGGGGCCTACACAGATACGCAGTATTTT.

This chain joins TRBV28 and TRBJ2-2; 7 nucleotides match TRBD1. J lost 5 bases, V lost 8 bases, and 5 bases had no gene match. The CDR3 totals 13 residues. Looked up from germline, CDR1 is MDHEN and CDR2 is SYDVKM. This CDR3 reads CASLTGNTGELFF. CDR3 sequence (DNA): TGTGCCAGCCTGACAGGGAATACCGGGGAGCTGTTTTTT. Using reference TRBV28 and TRBJ2-2 for the parts outside the CDR3, the full variable domain is DVKVTQSSRYLVKRTGEKVFLECVQDMDHENMFWYRQDPGLGLRLIYFSYDVKMKEKGDIPEGYSVSREKKERFSLILESASTNQTSMYLCASLTGNTGELFFGEGSRLTVL.

J is TRBJ2-7 and V is TRBV9; D not resolved. The V end was cut by 5 bases, the J end by 2 bases, with 11 bases between. The germline CDR1 and CDR2 sequences are SGDLS and YYNGEE. The CDR3 consists of 13 residues. In DNA, the CDR3 is TGTGCCAGCAGTACCGGCGGCCCCTACGAGCAGTACTTC. Its translation: CASSTGGPYEQYF.

The chain carries TRBV7-2 and TRBJ2-2; TRBD2 might be the D (6 bases). The CDR3 length is 17 residues. Trimming left V 6 bases short and J 0 bases short, with 17 bases between. Germline CDR1 SGHTA, CDR2 FQGNSA. The CDR3 here is CASRPPGSGSNTGELFF. In DNA form, the CDR3 reads TGTGCCAGCAGGCCCCCCGGCAGCGGGTCGAACACCGGGGAGCTGTTTTTT.

The chain has TRBV5-8 and TRBJ1-6; D call uncertain. V was cut by 1 base and J by 0 bases, with 8 bases left in between. CDR1 is SGHTS and CDR2 is YDEGEE in the germline V gene. The CDR3 extends over 16 amino acids. This CDR3 reads CASSLSPVSYNSPLHF. The CDR3 bases are TGTGCCAGCAGCTTGTCACCAGTCTCCTATAATTCACCCCTCCACTTT.

The chain employs TRBV4-1 and TRBJ2-1; 11 nucleotides match TRBD1. In germline, CDR1 is MGHRA, CDR2 YSYEKL. The CDR3 consists of 18 residues. J was trimmed by 6 bases and V by 0 bases; bases with no gene match: 10. CDR3 region: CASSQDVEGQGVSNEQFF. Here the CDR3 DNA reads TGCGCCAGCAGCCAAGATGTTGAGGGACAGGGGGTTTCCAATGAGCAGTTCTTC.

This clone has a handful of counts. V gene TRBV5-1 combines with J gene TRBJ1-6; no firm D call. Germline CDR1 is SGHRS and CDR2 is YFSETQ. V gave up 3 bases and J gave up 6 bases, with 13 bases separating them. This CDR3 spans 15 amino acids. The CDR3 nucleotides are TGCGCCAGCAGCTCTAACGGTCCGGGTAATTCACCCCTCCACTTT. Amino acid sequence: CASSSNGPGNSPLHF.

This sequence joins TRBV5-6 and TRBJ2-3, with 11 bases fitting TRBD2. Germline trimming cut 4 bases from V and 2 bases from J; bases unmatched to any gene: 6. The CDR3 consists of 16 residues. CDR1 and CDR2 from the germline V gene are SGHDT and YYEEEE. CDR3 bases: TGTGCCAGCAGCATGTTTAGCGGGGGGGCCACAGATACGCAGTATTTT. This sequence encodes CASSMFSGGATDTQYF.

This clone has just one count. The rearrangement links TRBV11-3 to TRBJ2-2; 7 bases agree with TRBD2. The V gene end was trimmed by 5 bases and the J gene end by 2 bases; junction bases not matched to a gene: 5. Germline CDR1 and CDR2: SGHNT and YENEEA. The CDR3 totals 15 residues. CDR3 residues: CASSLGLSNTGELFF. In DNA form, the CDR3 reads TGTGCCAGCAGCCTGGGACTATCAAACACCGGGGAGCTGTTTTTT.

This rearrangement joins TRBV6-6 to TRBJ2-7; TRBD1 matches 9 bases. CDR1 is MNHNY and CDR2 is SVGAGI in the germline V gene (reference sequence). Trimming at V came to 2 bases and at J to 7 bases, leaving 6 bases not matched to a gene. The CDR3 is made up of 14 amino acids. CDR3: CASSYVQGAGEQYF. CDR3 sequence (DNA): TGTGCCAGCAGTTACGTACAGGGGGCGGGGGAGCAGTACTTC.

This chain joins TRBV15 and TRBJ2-1; D is ambiguous. Looked up from germline, CDR1 is LNHNV and CDR2 is YYDKDF (reference sequence). This CDR3 is built from 14 residues. V was trimmed by 0 bases and J by 9 bases, leaving 12 bases between them. The CDR3 nucleotides are TGTGCCACCAGCAGAGAGGGGTCTAGGTTTGAGCAGTTCTTC. This codes for CATSREGSRFEQFF.

This clone was found a few times. The chain uses TRBV12-3 or TRBV12-4 and TRBJ1-1; perhaps TRBD1 as D (5 bases). The CDR3 is made up of 13 amino acids. The V gene lost 6 bases and the J gene lost 4 bases, with 12 bases spanning the gap. The CDR3 loop is CASSEGPATEAFF. In DNA, the CDR3 is TGTGCCAGCAGCGAGGGACCTGCCACTGAAGCTTTCTTT.

This clone was found once. This chain links TRBV28 with TRBJ2-5, with TRBD1 matching 7 bases. The J segment lost 7 bases and the V segment lost 6 bases, leaving 14 bases of the junction unmatched. CDR1 and CDR2 (germline): MDHEN, SYDVKM. This CDR3 region has 15 residues. CDR3 sequence: CASSLTGRGGRTQYF. In DNA form, the CDR3 reads TGTGCCAGCAGCCTGACAGGGCGTGGTGGTCGGACCCAGTACTTC.

J is TRBJ2-5 and V is TRBV7-2; 8 bases match TRBD1. V shed 4 bases, J shed 5 bases, and the junction held 6 bases outside the gene matches. The CDR3 has 14 amino acids. The germline CDR1 and CDR2 sequences are SGHTA and FQGNSA. CDR3 sequence: CASSSAGGSETQYF. The CDR3 region has the DNA TGTGCCAGCAGCTCAGCAGGGGGCTCGGAGACCCAGTACTTC.

The chain combines TRBV3-1 (or the pseudogene TRBV3-2) with TRBJ1-1, with TRBD1 matching 9 bases. The germline CDR1 and CDR2 sequences are LGHDT and YNNKEL (reference sequence). This CDR3 is built from 14 residues. V dropped 4 bases and J dropped 3; count of bases not matched to a gene: 3. CDR3 in amino acids: CASSRDRDDTEAFF. The CDR3, as DNA: TGTGCCAGCAGCCGGGACAGGGACGACACTGAAGCTTTCTTT.

This chain links TRBV10-3 with TRBJ2-7, with 11 bases that match TRBD2. Unmatched junction bases numbered 1, after V lost 9 bases and J lost 3 bases. The germline V gene encodes CDR1 ENHRY and CDR2 SYGVKD. This CDR3 contains 12 residues. The CDR3 spells CAIGTSGYEQYF. The CDR3 DNA is TGTGCCATTGGGACTAGCGGCTACGAGCAGTACTTC.

The V and J genes are TRBV3-1 (or the pseudogene TRBV3-2) and TRBJ2-5; D is possibly TRBD1 (6 bases). Germline V gene data show CDR1 as LGHDT and CDR2 as YNNKEL (reference sequence). Trimming stripped 4 bases from V and 9 bases from J, with 12 bases between. The CDR3 loop spans 12 amino acids. CDR3 sequence: CASSPGVGAQYF. CDR3 DNA sequence: TGTGCCAGCAGCCCAGGGGTCGGGGCCCAGTACTTC.

CDR3 sequence reads: CASQSEGSGETQYF. The CDR3 bases are TGTGCCAGTCAATCCGAGGGGTCTGGGGAGACCCAGTACTTC. The chain employs TRBV3-1 (or the pseudogene TRBV3-2) and TRBJ2-5; D is possibly TRBD1 or TRBD2 (5 bases each). V lost 9 bases and J 5 bases, leaving 19 bases between the germline ends. This CDR3 region has 14 residues. Germline CDR1 LGHDT, CDR2 YNNKEL (reference sequence).

The V and J genes are TRBV6-2 or TRBV6-3 and TRBJ1-2, with a weak D call TRBD1 (5 bases). Germline-derived CDR1 and CDR2 are MNHEY and SVGEGT. This CDR3 region has 17 residues. V shed 2 bases and J shed 3 bases, with 19 bases lying between them. Here the CDR3 DNA reads TGTGCCAGCAGTTACGGGCCTCTCGGGGGTGACGACTATGGCTACACCTTC. This gives the protein CASSYGPLGGDDYGYTF.

The chain has TRBV30 and TRBJ2-7; the D gene is possibly TRBD1 (6 bases). The germline V and J ends were trimmed by 4 bases and 7 bases, with 17 bases remaining between them. This CDR3 spans 13 amino acids. Germline CDR1 is GTSNPN and CDR2 is SVGIG (reference sequence). The CDR3 spells CAWNSRGTSEQYF. In nucleotides, the CDR3 is TGTGCCTGGAACTCTAGGGGGACGAGTGAGCAGTACTTC.

This sequence joins TRBV7-3 and TRBJ2-3, with a tentative D call TRBD1 (6 bases). Germline V gene sequence: CDR1 SGHTA, CDR2 FQGTGA. Trimming took 6 bases from V and 4 from J, leaving 14 bases between them. This CDR3 contains 14 residues. CDR3 in amino acids: CASSLGGAADTQYF. In DNA, the CDR3 is TGTGCCAGCAGTCTTGGGGGCGCGGCAGATACGCAGTATTTT. Variable domain in full (rest from reference TRBV7-3 and TRBJ2-3): GAGVSQTPSNKVTEKGKYVELRCDPISGHTALYWYRQSLGQGPEFLIYFQGTGAADDSGLPNDRFFAVRPEGSVSTLKIQRTERGDSAVYLCASSLGGAADTQYFGPGTRLTVL.